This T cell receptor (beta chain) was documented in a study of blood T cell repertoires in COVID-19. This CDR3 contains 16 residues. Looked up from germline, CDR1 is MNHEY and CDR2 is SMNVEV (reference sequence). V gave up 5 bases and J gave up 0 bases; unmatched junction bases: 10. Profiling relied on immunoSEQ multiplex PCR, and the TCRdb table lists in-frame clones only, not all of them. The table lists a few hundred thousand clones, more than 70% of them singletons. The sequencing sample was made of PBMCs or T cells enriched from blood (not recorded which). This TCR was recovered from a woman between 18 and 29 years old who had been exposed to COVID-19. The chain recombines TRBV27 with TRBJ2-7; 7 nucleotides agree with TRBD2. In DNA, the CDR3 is TGTGCCAGCAGTCTCCGTTACCGGGACTACTCCTACGAGCAGTACTTC. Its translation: CASSLRYRDYSYEQYF.